The rows below give T cell receptor beta chains drawn from one sample of a study of regulatory T cells in long-lasting Graves disease. MiXCR, applied by TCRdb to the multiplex PCR reads, yields one record per CDR3 protein. The table has roughly 700,000 distinct CDR3 sequences, 30% seen once. The sample was peripheral blood mononuclear cells (PBMCs), taken when the disease was refractory, from a patient treated with antithyroid drugs. The receptors originated from a female donor with Graves disease. The conserved cysteine and the conserved F or W are not part of the CDR3 here.

J gene | V gene | CDR3 protein
TRBJ1-5 | TRBV3-1 | ASSQDLLSQPQH
TRBJ2-7 | TRBV10-1 | ASSESRGRYEQY
TRBJ2-5 | TRBV29-1 | SVEVGRGGQETQY
TRBJ2-4 | TRBV5-1 | ASSLLGQAKNIQY
TRBJ2-5 | TRBV7-7 | ASSLVGRSQETQY
TRBJ2-7 | TRBV6-2/TRBV6-3 | ASSYVAGPYEQY
TRBJ2-2 | TRBV12-5 | ASGFGTGELF
TRBJ1-5 | TRBV6-1 | ASSLGSGQGFQPQH
TRBJ2-7 | TRBV20-1 | SARPGTGAYEQY
TRBJ1-4 | TRBV11-2 | ASSSEGGEKLF
TRBJ1-1 | TRBV12-3/TRBV12-4 | ASSFSAGGNTEAF
TRBJ2-5 | TRBV2 | ASSEAGPRQETQY
TRBJ2-7 | TRBV29-1 | SAQGGGGRYEQY
TRBJ1-6 | TRBV2 | ASSPLGQSSPLH
TRBJ2-5 | TRBV27 | ASSLRGLAGIQETQY
TRBJ1-1 | TRBV10-3 | AISDRVQNTEAF
TRBJ1-2 | TRBV30 | AWSPPDPGRTYGYT
TRBJ2-5 | TRBV12-3/TRBV12-4 | ASSLVGGETQH
TRBJ2-7 | TRBV6-1 | ASSVSSGRMYEQY
TRBJ1-2 | TRBV18 | ASSPVTDSSNYGYT
TRBJ1-1 | TRBV12-3/TRBV12-4 | ASSFPRDRFDTEAF
TRBJ2-2 | TRBV12-3/TRBV12-4 | ASGPTYTGELF
TRBJ2-6 | TRBV6-1 | ASSASTGGYGANVLT
TRBJ1-1 | TRBV3-1 | ASSRIGDAEAF
TRBJ1-1 | TRBV11-2 | ASSLGQGAGLYTEAF
TRBJ2-5 | TRBV30 | ATGVNWGGETQY
TRBJ2-7 | TRBV11-1 | ASTAKGTSGTSEQY
TRBJ1-2 | TRBV6-1 | ASSRGRVLDGGYT
TRBJ2-7 | TRBV6-2/TRBV6-3 | ASSYRGVRGTYEQY
TRBJ1-4 | TRBV19 | ATLADQGATNEKLF
TRBJ2-5 | TRBV12-3/TRBV12-4 | ASSLSLSGGYETQY
TRBJ2-7 | TRBV5-1 | ASSLGGLSSYEQY
TRBJ2-1 | TRBV5-1 | ASSLDGSSYNEQF
TRBJ1-2 | TRBV7-8 | ASSALAGFGYGYT
TRBJ1-2 | TRBV6-5 | ASSYLGDSGYA
TRBJ1-2 | TRBV7-2 | ASSFGGMGYGYT
TRBJ1-2 | TRBV11-2 | ASSSGRGLVGYT
TRBJ1-2 | TRBV15 | ATSRRGSGGYGYT
TRBJ2-5 | TRBV15 | ATSRVGASGRGQETQY
TRBJ1-5 | TRBV28 | ASRPSRGGNQPQH
TRBJ2-5 | TRBV12-3/TRBV12-4 | ASRSSGRGQETQY
TRBJ2-5 | TRBV14 | ASSQGLRASGRRLQETQY
TRBJ2-4 | TRBV29-1 | SVESLIGAKNIQY
TRBJ1-4 | TRBV30 | AWSVGTGFYEKLF
TRBJ1-2 | TRBV5-1 | ASSLALGSNYGYT
TRBJ1-4 | TRBV19 | ASSIVAPTNEKLF
TRBJ2-3 | TRBV7-3 | ASSLGLAGDTQY
TRBJ2-7 | TRBV6-1 | ASKRAGLAGGSTYEQY
TRBJ2-7 | TRBV5-1 | ASSSAGTGITYEQY
TRBJ2-7 | TRBV2 | ASRGTSGKYFYEQY
TRBJ2-7 | TRBV27 | ASSLRTSYEQY
TRBJ1-2 | TRBV10-3 | AISEQGGGGYT
TRBJ1-1 | TRBV12-3/TRBV12-4 | ASSSGDRQNTEAF
TRBJ1-1 | TRBV29-1 | SVLGTEAF
TRBJ2-3 | TRBV6-1 | ASSETLAEGTDTQY
TRBJ1-6 | TRBV20-1 | SARDNGRRNNSPLH
TRBJ1-5 | TRBV19 | ASSPSDRDNQPQH
TRBJ1-5 | TRBV2 | ASTRKETNQPQH
TRBJ2-5 | TRBV6-1 | ASSPLVNRETQY